A single sample gave rise to the 20 T cell receptor beta chains below, sequenced in a study of vaccination and CD4 T cells after COVID-19. The Oncomine TCR Beta short-read assay was what sequenced the DNA obtained from cultured CD4+ T cells. TCRdb analysed the PCR reads with MiXCR anew, one entry per CDR3 protein. This sample yields over 20,000 distinct CDR3 sequences, of which less than 65% are seen a single time; 4.5% to 5% belongs to the top ten. Treatment noted: roughly 10-day PBMC culture with coronavirus spike peptide pools or control peptides (ViraFEST assay). These TCRs' antigens remain unknown. Sequenced material: CD4+ T cells from blood, cultured in vitro. The receptors come from a human donor who had recovered from COVID-19.

This chain connects TRBV6-2 or TRBV6-3 to TRBJ1-2, with 8 bases identical to TRBD1. Trimming removed 6 bases from V and 5 bases from J; junction bases left unmatched: 5. This CDR3 is 13 amino acids long. CDR1 is MNHEY, CDR2 SVGEGT, per germline. The CDR3 spells CASRRTGPYGYTF. CDR3 DNA: TGTGCCAGCAGACGGACAGGGCCTTATGGCTACACCTTC.

The V gene is TRBV11-2, the J gene TRBJ2-1, with TRBD2 matching over 9 bases. CDR1 and CDR2 from the germline V gene are SGHAT and FQNNGV. The CDR3 is 14 amino acids. V lost 3 bases and J lost 7; bases outside the gene matches: 4. CDR3 amino acids: CASSLLAGSNEQFF. In DNA, the CDR3 is TGTGCCAGCAGCTTGCTAGCGGGATCGAATGAGCAGTTCTTC.

J is TRBJ2-4 and V is TRBV25-1; TRBD1 matches 9 bases. The V and J ends lost 1 base and 3 bases, in that order; junction bases with no gene match: 10. CDR1 MGHDK and CDR2 SYGVNS come from the germline V gene. The length of the CDR3 is 18 residues. The CDR3 DNA reads TGTGCCAGCAGTGAATTTGGGGGGACAGGGAGTTACAAAAACATTCAGTACTTC. Its protein product is CASSEFGGTGSYKNIQYF. The variable domain in full, with the rest retrieved from reference TRBV25-1 and TRBJ2-4, is EADIYQTPRYLVIGTGKKITLECSQTMGHDKMYWYQQDPGMELHLIHYSYGVNSTEKGDLSSESTVSRIRTEHFPLTLESARPSHTSQYLCASSEFGGTGSYKNIQYFGAGTRLSVL.

The chain uses TRBV15 and TRBJ1-6; unclear D gene. The V gene lost 5 bases and the J gene lost 3 bases, with 11 bases spanning the gap. The CDR3 consists of 15 residues. The germline V gene has CDR1 LNHNV and CDR2 YYDKDF (reference sequence). The CDR3 coding sequence is TGTGCCACCAGCTATGACAATCACTATAATTCACCCCTCCACTTT. Its protein product is CATSYDNHYNSPLHF.

The V call is TRBV19, the J call TRBJ1-2; TRBD1 aligns across 9 bases. This CDR3 spans 14 amino acids. In germline, CDR1 is LNHDA, CDR2 SQIVND (reference sequence). V was pared by 5 bases and J by 4 bases, with 5 bases of the junction left unmatched. Written as DNA, the CDR3 is TGTGCCAGTAGTCCGGGACAGGGAGGCTATGGCTACACCTTC. It is translated as CASSPGQGGYGYTF.

Points on this clonotype: The limits of the CDR3 on the DNA are not certain, so only TCRdb's listed CDR3 is given. V and J are TRBV19 and TRBJ2-2. CDR1 and CDR2 (germline): LNHDA, SQIVND (reference sequence). Termini included, the CDR3 measures 23 amino acids. CDR3: CASTNQTSMYLCASSFNTGELFF.

V and J are TRBV6-5 and TRBJ1-2; D unresolved. Germline CDR1 MNHEY, CDR2 SVGAGI. V lost 0 bases, J lost 1 base, and 6 bases lay in between. This CDR3 has 14 residues. The CDR3 nucleotides are TGTGCCAGCAGTTACTCGACCAATAACTATGGCTACACCTTC. It codes for CASSYSTNNYGYTF.

V usage is TRBV4-1 and J usage is TRBJ1-6; 7 bases fit TRBD1. CDR3 length equals 16 residues. V lost 2 bases, J lost 7 bases, and 8 bases stayed unmatched. Germline values: CDR1 MGHRA, CDR2 YSYEKL. The CDR3 reads CASSQQTGPRNSPLHF. The CDR3 DNA sequence: TGCGCCAGCAGCCAACAGACAGGGCCTAGGAATTCACCCCTCCACTTT.

This clonotype came up a few times. The genes are TRBV20-1 and TRBJ1-2; possible D gene TRBD1, 5 bases. The CDR3 consists of 15 residues. V shed 0 bases and J shed 8 bases, with 19 bases lying between them. Germline assignment: CDR1 DFQATT and CDR2 SNEGSKA (reference sequence). The CDR3 coding sequence is TGCAGTGCTAGAGATCCCCTAACGACAGTTCGGGGCTACACCTTC. Its protein product is CSARDPLTTVRGYTF.

The chain couples TRBV6-1 to TRBJ1-5; 10 nucleotides match TRBD1. Per the germline V gene, CDR1 is MNHNS and CDR2 is SASEGT. V shed 5 bases, J shed 2 bases, and the junction held 9 bases outside the gene matches. This CDR3 spans 17 amino acids. The chain's CDR3 is CASSRSRTGGGNQPQHF. CDR3 bases: TGTGCCAGCAGTCGAAGCAGGACAGGGGGTGGCAATCAGCCCCAGCATTTT.

The chain joins TRBV18 to TRBJ1-2; 12 bases line up with TRBD1. Germline V gene data show CDR1 as KGHSH and CDR2 as LQKENI. V lost 6 bases, J lost 0 bases, and 11 bases stayed unmatched. The CDR3 is made up of 18 amino acids. This CDR3 is CASSLQPGQGAPNYGYTF. CDR3 sequence (DNA): TGTGCCAGCTCCCTTCAACCGGGACAGGGGGCACCTAACTATGGCTACACCTTC.

The chain is built from TRBV3-1 and TRBJ1-1, with D possibly TRBD1 on 5 matching bases. The CDR3 covers 13 residues. V was trimmed by 6 bases and J by 3 bases, leaving 11 bases between them. CDR1 LGHDT and CDR2 YNNKEL come from the germline V gene (reference sequence). CDR3 amino acids: CASRRQPHTEAFF. Written as DNA, the CDR3 is TGTGCCAGCAGGAGACAGCCACACACTGAAGCTTTCTTT.

About this clonotype itself: Germline is not matched at one junction end, which may reflect a read error. The rearrangement uses TRBV6-5 and TRBJ1-1; D is perhaps TRBD1 (5 bases). The CDR3 runs to 10 residues. CDR1 is MNHEY and CDR2 is SVGAGI in the germline V gene. The DNA of the CDR3 is TGTGCCAGCAGTTACGCGGGACGTGCCTTT. Amino acid sequence: CASSYAGRAF.

This chain joins TRBV7-9 and TRBJ2-5, with D maybe TRBD1 (6 bases). Germline CDR1 is SEHNR and CDR2 is FQNEAQ (reference sequence). CDR3 length equals 17 residues. V lost 3 bases and J 1 base, leaving 18 bases between the germline ends. CDR3 nucleotide sequence: TGTGCCAGCAGCTTCAATGTAGGGTCAGGGGCCCAAGAGACCCAGTACTTC. This sequence encodes CASSFNVGSGAQETQYF.

V gene TRBV2 combines with J gene TRBJ1-5; D may be TRBD1 (6 bases). V lost 5 bases and J lost 1, with 15 bases in between. The CDR3 is 16 residues long. From germline, CDR1 is SNHLY and CDR2 FYNNEI. The CDR3 here is CASSLRQATSNQPQHF. In DNA, the CDR3 is TGTGCCAGCAGTCTTCGACAGGCTACAAGCAATCAGCCCCAGCATTTT. Looking up the rest from reference TRBV2 and TRBJ1-5 gives the full variable domain: EPEVTQTPSHQVTQMGQEVILRCVPISNHLYFYWYRQILGQKVEFLVSFYNNEISEKSEIFDDQFSVERPDGSNFTLKIRSTKLEDSAMYFCASSLRQATSNQPQHFGDGTRLSIL.

The chain carries TRBV7-2 and TRBJ2-7, with 9 bases lining up with TRBD1. The ends lost 4 bases at V and 7 bases at J; junction bases unmatched: 8. The CDR3 extends over 14 amino acids. Germline CDR1 is SGHTA and CDR2 is FQGNSA. This CDR3 reads CASSYRDRVREQYF. The CDR3 DNA sequence: TGTGCCAGCAGCTACCGGGACAGGGTGAGAGAGCAGTACTTC.

V usage is TRBV7-9 and J usage is TRBJ2-7, with TRBD2 identical over 8 bases. The V gene's germline CDR1 is SEHNR and CDR2 FQNEAQ (reference sequence). V lost 4 bases, J lost 5 bases, and 4 bases stayed unmatched. The CDR3 loop spans 13 amino acids. The CDR3 region has the DNA TGTGCCAGCAGCTGGTCGGGAGGGAACGAGCAGTACTTC. It codes for CASSWSGGNEQYF.

The chain combines TRBV7-9 with TRBJ1-2, with D unresolved. The CDR3 spans 15 residues. Trimming took off 1 base at V and 2 bases at J, with 11 bases between the two ends. CDR1 and CDR2 (germline): SEHNR, FQNEAQ (reference sequence). CDR3 sequence reads: CASSLESGLNYGYTF. The DNA of the CDR3 is TGTGCCAGCAGCTTAGAATCAGGATTAAACTATGGCTACACCTTC.

The rearrangement uses TRBV11-3 and TRBJ2-5; 7 nucleotides agree with TRBD2. V was clipped by 5 bases and J by 4 bases; unmatched bases: 4. The CDR3 length is 13 residues. Germline-derived CDR1 and CDR2 are SGHNT and YENEEA. CDR3 nucleotides: TGTGCCAGCAGCCGGACTAGTCCAGAGACCCAGTACTTC. Translated, it gives CASSRTSPETQYF.

This chain connects TRBV29-1 to TRBJ1-1; 8 bases fit TRBD1. Per the germline V gene, CDR1 is SQVTM and CDR2 is ANQGSEA. Unmatched junction bases numbered 3, after V lost 6 bases and J lost 3 bases. The length of the CDR3 is 12 residues. The CDR3: CSVRGQDTEAFF. The CDR3 region has the DNA TGCAGCGTCAGGGGGCAGGACACTGAAGCTTTCTTT.